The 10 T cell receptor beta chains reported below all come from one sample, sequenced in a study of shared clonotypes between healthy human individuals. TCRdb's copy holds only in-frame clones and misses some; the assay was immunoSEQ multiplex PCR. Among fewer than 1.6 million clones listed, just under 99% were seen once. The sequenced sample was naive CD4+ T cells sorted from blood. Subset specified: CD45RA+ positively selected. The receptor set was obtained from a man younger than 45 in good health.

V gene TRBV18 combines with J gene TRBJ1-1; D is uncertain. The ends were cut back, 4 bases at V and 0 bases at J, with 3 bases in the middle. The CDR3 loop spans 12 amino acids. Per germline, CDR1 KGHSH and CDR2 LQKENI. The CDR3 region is CASSQVNTEAFF. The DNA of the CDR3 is TGTGCCAGCTCACAGGTGAACACTGAAGCTTTCTTT.

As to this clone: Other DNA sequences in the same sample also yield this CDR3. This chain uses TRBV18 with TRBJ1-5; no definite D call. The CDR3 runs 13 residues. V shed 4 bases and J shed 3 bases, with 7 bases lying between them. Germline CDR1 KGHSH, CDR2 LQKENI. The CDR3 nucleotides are TGTGCCAGCTCACGAGGGAACAATCAGCCCCAGCATTTT. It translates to CASSRGNNQPQHF.

CDR3: CASRKQREVNNEQFF. CDR3 nucleotide sequence: TGTGCCAGCAGGAAACAGCGGGAGGTTAACAATGAGCAGTTCTTC. The rearrangement uses TRBV2 and TRBJ2-1; 9 bases agree with TRBD2. Trimming removed 6 bases from V and 5 bases from J; junction bases left unmatched: 8. CDR3 length: 15 residues. The germline V gene encodes CDR1 SNHLY and CDR2 FYNNEI.

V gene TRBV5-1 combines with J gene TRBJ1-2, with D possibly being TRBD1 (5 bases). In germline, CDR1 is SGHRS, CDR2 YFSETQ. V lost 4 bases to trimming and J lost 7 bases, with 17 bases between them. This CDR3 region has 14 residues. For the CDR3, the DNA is TGCGCCAGCAGCGGGGCCGTGGCCGCGCTTGGCTACACCTTC. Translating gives CASSGAVAALGYTF.

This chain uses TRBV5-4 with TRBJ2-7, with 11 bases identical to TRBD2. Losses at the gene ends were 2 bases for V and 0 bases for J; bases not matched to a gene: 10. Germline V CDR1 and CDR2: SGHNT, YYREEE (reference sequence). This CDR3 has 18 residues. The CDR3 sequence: CASSLRITSGSYSYEQYF. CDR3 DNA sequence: TGTGCCAGCAGCTTAAGGATTACTAGCGGGAGTTACTCCTACGAGCAGTACTTC.

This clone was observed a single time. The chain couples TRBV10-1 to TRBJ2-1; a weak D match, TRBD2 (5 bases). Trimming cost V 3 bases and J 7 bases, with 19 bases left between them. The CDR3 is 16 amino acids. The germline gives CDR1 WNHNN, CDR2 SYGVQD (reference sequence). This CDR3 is CASSDQRSSAKNEQFF. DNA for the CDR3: TGCGCCAGCAGTGACCAGCGTAGTAGCGCGAAAAATGAGCAGTTCTTC.

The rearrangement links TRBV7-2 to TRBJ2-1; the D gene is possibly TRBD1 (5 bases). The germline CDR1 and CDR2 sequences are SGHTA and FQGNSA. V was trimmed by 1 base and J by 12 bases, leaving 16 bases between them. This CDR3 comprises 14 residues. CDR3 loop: CASSLDRRTILQFF. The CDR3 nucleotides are TGTGCCAGCAGCTTAGACAGGCGGACCATATTGCAGTTCTTC.

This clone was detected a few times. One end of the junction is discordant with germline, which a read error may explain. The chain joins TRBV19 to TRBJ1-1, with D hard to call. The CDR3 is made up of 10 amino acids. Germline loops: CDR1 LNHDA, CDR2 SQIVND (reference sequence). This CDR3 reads CASSAGTINF. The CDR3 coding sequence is TGTGCCAGTAGTGCAGGCACGATAAACTTT.

The CDR3 DNA reads as TGTGCCAGCAGCTTAGTAATTGGCTACACCTTC. Translated: CASSLVIGYTF. This chain uses TRBV7-2 with TRBJ1-2; D is unclear. The germline V and J ends were trimmed by 1 base and 7 bases, with 4 bases remaining between them. Germline V gene lookup returns CDR1 SGHTA and CDR2 FQGNSA. CDR3 size: 11 residues.

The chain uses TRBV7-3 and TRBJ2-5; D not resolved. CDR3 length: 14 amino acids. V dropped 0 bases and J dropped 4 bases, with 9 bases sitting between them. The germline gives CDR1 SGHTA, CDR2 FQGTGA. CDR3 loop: CASSLTPASETQYF. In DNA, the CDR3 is TGTGCCAGCAGCTTAACGCCGGCATCAGAGACCCAGTACTTC.